This is a list of T cell receptor beta chains from one sample in a study of blood T cell repertoires in COVID-19. Method: immunoSEQ multiplex PCR; TCRdb's copy keeps in-frame clones and lacks some. The repertoire holds 150,000 to 200,000 clones, with approximately 93% as singletons. The sequenced sample consisted of peripheral blood. The source is a woman aged 55-75 years with COVID-19, enrolled during active disease. Both conserved end residues are part of each CDR3. D genes are given only for firm matches. Size tells how often a clone was seen (once, few, many) or the class of an expanded clone, and some rows leave it out.

d_gene: TRBD2
j_gene: TRBJ2-3
abundance: .
v_gene: TRBV18
CDR3aa: CASSPTTSVSSTDTQYF
CDR3nt: TGTGCCAGCTCACCGACGACTAGCGTATCTAGCACAGATACGCAGTATTTT

d_gene: TRBD2
j_gene: TRBJ2-3
abundance: .
v_gene: TRBV2
CDR3aa: CASAGGPTDTQYF
CDR3nt: TGTGCCAGCGCGGGGGGGCCTACAGATACGCAGTATTTT

d_gene: .
j_gene: TRBJ2-3
abundance: once
v_gene: TRBV4-3
CDR3aa: CASSQEGARSDTQYF
CDR3nt: TGCGCCAGCAGCCAAGAGGGGGCTCGGTCAGATACGCAGTATTTT

d_gene: .
j_gene: TRBJ1-3
abundance: .
v_gene: TRBV6-5
CDR3aa: CASSYSRDSGNTIYF
CDR3nt: TGTGCCAGCAGTTACTCCAGGGATTCTGGAAACACCATATATTTT

d_gene: TRBD1
j_gene: TRBJ1-1
abundance: .
v_gene: TRBV18
CDR3aa: CASSRNTGQGYGANTEAFF
CDR3nt: TGTGCCAGCTCACGCAACACGGGACAGGGGTATGGTGCGAACACTGAAGCTTTCTTT

d_gene: .
j_gene: TRBJ2-3
abundance: .
v_gene: TRBV3-1/TRBV3-2
CDR3aa: CASRLGSGLSTDTQYF
CDR3nt: TGTGCCAGCCGACTGGGTTCCGGACTTAGCACAGATACGCAGTATTTT

d_gene: .
j_gene: TRBJ2-7
abundance: .
v_gene: TRBV4-3
CDR3aa: CASSHTTGETYEQYF
CDR3nt: TGCGCCAGCAGCCATACGACAGGCGAAACCTACGAGCAGTACTTC

d_gene: .
j_gene: TRBJ2-5
abundance: .
v_gene: TRBV9
CDR3aa: CASSPFGRETQYF
CDR3nt: TGTGCCAGCAGCCCCTTTGGGAGGGAGACCCAGTACTTC

d_gene: TRBD1
j_gene: TRBJ2-3
abundance: .
v_gene: TRBV27
CDR3aa: CASWTGVGGTQYF
CDR3nt: TGTGCCAGCTGGACAGGGGTGGGGGGTACGCAGTATTTT

d_gene: .
j_gene: TRBJ1-3
abundance: .
v_gene: TRBV9
CDR3aa: CASSVAGNSGNTIYF
CDR3nt: TGTGCCAGCAGCGTAGCGGGGAACTCTGGAAACACCATATATTTT

d_gene: .
j_gene: TRBJ2-1
abundance: .
v_gene: TRBV6-5
CDR3aa: CASSYSQGNEQFF
CDR3nt: TGTGCCAGCAGTTACTCTCAGGGGAATGAGCAGTTCTTC

d_gene: TRBD1
j_gene: TRBJ1-1
abundance: .
v_gene: TRBV30
CDR3aa: CAWSVARGSEAFF
CDR3nt: TGTGCCTGGAGTGTTGCCAGGGGGTCTGAAGCTTTCTTT

d_gene: TRBD1
j_gene: TRBJ1-4
abundance: .
v_gene: TRBV4-1
CDR3aa: CASSLGQGNEKLFF
CDR3nt: TGCGCCAGCAGCCTGGGACAGGGCAATGAAAAACTGTTTTTT

d_gene: TRBD1
j_gene: TRBJ1-2
abundance: .
v_gene: TRBV19
CDR3aa: CASSPDRGWDYGYTF
CDR3nt: TGTGCCAGTAGTCCGGACAGGGGTTGGGACTATGGCTACACCTTC

d_gene: .
j_gene: TRBJ2-1
abundance: .
v_gene: TRBV7-3
CDR3aa: CASSPGTYNEQFF
CDR3nt: TGTGCCAGCAGTCCCGGGACCTACAATGAGCAGTTCTTC

d_gene: .
j_gene: TRBJ1-2
abundance: .
v_gene: TRBV6-5
CDR3aa: CASSYSGSPAYGYTF
CDR3nt: TGTGCCAGCAGTTACTCGGGCAGTCCCGCCTATGGCTACACCTTC

d_gene: TRBD2
j_gene: TRBJ2-1
abundance: .
v_gene: TRBV7-9
CDR3aa: CASTPLAGGPRAYNEQFF
CDR3nt: TGTGCCAGCACCCCACTAGCGGGGGGCCCTAGGGCCTACAATGAGCAGTTCTTC

d_gene: .
j_gene: TRBJ1-3
abundance: .
v_gene: TRBV10-3
CDR3aa: CAITQGFGNTIYF
CDR3nt: TGTGCCATCACTCAGGGCTTTGGAAACACCATATATTTT

d_gene: TRBD2
j_gene: TRBJ2-1
abundance: .
v_gene: TRBV15
CDR3aa: CATSRDLAGSSYNEQFF
CDR3nt: TGTGCCACCAGCAGAGATCTAGCGGGGAGCTCCTACAATGAGCAGTTCTTC

d_gene: .
j_gene: TRBJ2-5
abundance: .
v_gene: TRBV6-1
CDR3aa: CASSPRGGETQYF
CDR3nt: TGTGCCAGCAGTCCCCGGGGTGGGGAGACCCAGTACTTC

d_gene: .
j_gene: TRBJ1-2
abundance: .
v_gene: TRBV10-2
CDR3aa: CASRRGGLDGYTF
CDR3nt: TGCGCCAGCAGGAGGGGGGGGTTAGATGGCTACACCTTC

d_gene: .
j_gene: TRBJ2-2
abundance: .
v_gene: TRBV5-1
CDR3aa: CASSLDTTTGELFF
CDR3nt: TGCGCCAGCAGCTTGGATACTACCACCGGGGAGCTGTTTTTT

d_gene: .
j_gene: TRBJ2-3
abundance: .
v_gene: TRBV29-1
CDR3aa: CSGAIRADTQYF
CDR3nt: TGCAGCGGAGCAATCCGGGCAGATACGCAGTATTTT

d_gene: TRBD2
j_gene: TRBJ2-3
abundance: .
v_gene: TRBV15
CDR3aa: CATSRSYPGASGGAGTDTQYF
CDR3nt: TGTGCCACCAGCAGATCCTATCCAGGGGCTAGCGGGGGAGCCGGCACAGATACGCAGTATTTT

d_gene: .
j_gene: TRBJ2-2
abundance: .
v_gene: TRBV3-1/TRBV3-2
CDR3aa: CASSQESGTNTGELFF
CDR3nt: TGTGCCAGCAGCCAAGAATCCGGGACTAACACCGGGGAGCTGTTTTTT

d_gene: TRBD1
j_gene: TRBJ2-3
abundance: .
v_gene: TRBV7-3
CDR3aa: CASSDRVDTQYF
CDR3nt: TGTGCCAGCAGCGACAGGGTGGATACGCAGTATTTT

d_gene: TRBD2
j_gene: TRBJ2-5
abundance: .
v_gene: TRBV2
CDR3aa: CASRQAGGVTQYF
CDR3nt: TGTGCCAGCAGGCAAGCGGGGGGGGTGACCCAGTACTTC

d_gene: TRBD2
j_gene: TRBJ2-1
abundance: once
v_gene: TRBV5-6
CDR3aa: CASSFWTSGSYNEQFF
CDR3nt: TGTGCCAGCAGCTTTTGGACTAGCGGGTCCTACAATGAGCAGTTCTTC

d_gene: TRBD1
j_gene: TRBJ1-2
abundance: .
v_gene: TRBV5-6
CDR3aa: CASSPSQGAGLHGYTF
CDR3nt: TGTGCCAGCAGCCCCTCACAGGGGGCGGGCTTGCATGGCTACACCTTC

d_gene: .
j_gene: TRBJ1-1
abundance: few
v_gene: TRBV10-3
CDR3aa: CAITRETNTEAFF
CDR3nt: TGTGCCATCACGAGGGAGACGAACACTGAAGCTTTCTTT

d_gene: TRBD1
j_gene: TRBJ1-1
abundance: .
v_gene: TRBV5-1
CDR3aa: CASRISTGSTEAFF
CDR3nt: TGCGCCAGCAGGATTTCGACAGGGAGCACTGAAGCTTTCTTT

d_gene: TRBD1
j_gene: TRBJ1-2
abundance: .
v_gene: TRBV3-1/TRBV3-2
CDR3aa: CASSYVDRVYGYTF
CDR3nt: TGTGCCAGCAGCTACGTGGACAGGGTCTATGGCTACACCTTC

d_gene: TRBD1
j_gene: TRBJ1-1
abundance: .
v_gene: TRBV5-1
CDR3aa: CASSLEGTGRTEAFF
CDR3nt: TGCGCCAGCAGCTTGGAAGGGACAGGAAGGACTGAAGCTTTCTTT

d_gene: TRBD1
j_gene: TRBJ1-1
abundance: .
v_gene: TRBV2
CDR3aa: CASSTGQGLNTEAFF
CDR3nt: TGTGCCAGCAGTACCGGACAGGGACTGAACACTGAAGCTTTCTTT

d_gene: .
j_gene: TRBJ1-2
abundance: .
v_gene: TRBV7-3
CDR3aa: CASSLAGQGYTF
CDR3nt: TGTGCCAGCAGCTTAGCAGGGCAAGGCTACACCTTC

d_gene: TRBD1
j_gene: TRBJ2-7
abundance: few
v_gene: TRBV29-1
CDR3aa: CSVEGQGAAYEQYF
CDR3nt: TGCAGCGTTGAGGGGCAGGGGGCCGCCTACGAGCAGTACTTC

d_gene: TRBD1
j_gene: TRBJ1-2
abundance: .
v_gene: TRBV3-1/TRBV3-2
CDR3aa: CASSLRGQGDYGYTF
CDR3nt: TGTGCCAGCAGCCTTAGGGGACAGGGAGACTATGGCTACACCTTC

d_gene: TRBD2
j_gene: TRBJ2-1
abundance: .
v_gene: TRBV25-1
CDR3aa: CASSEGPAGVSPHEQFF
CDR3nt: TGTGCCAGCAGTGAAGGGCCAGCGGGGGTATCTCCCCATGAGCAGTTCTTC

d_gene: TRBD1
j_gene: TRBJ2-7
abundance: .
v_gene: TRBV20-1
CDR3aa: CSVGQGIEQYF
CDR3nt: TGCAGTGTCGGACAGGGGATCGAGCAGTACTTC

d_gene: TRBD2
j_gene: TRBJ2-3
abundance: .
v_gene: TRBV4-3
CDR3aa: CASSRSGGGFTDTQYF
CDR3nt: TGCGCCAGCAGCCGTAGCGGGGGCGGTTTCACAGATACGCAGTATTTT

d_gene: .
j_gene: TRBJ2-2
abundance: once
v_gene: TRBV6-5
CDR3aa: CASSFGLITGELFF
CDR3nt: TGTGCCAGCAGTTTCGGACTGATCACCGGGGAGCTGTTTTTT

d_gene: TRBD1
j_gene: TRBJ1-1
abundance: .
v_gene: TRBV5-1
CDR3aa: CASSSELQGARRTEAFF
CDR3nt: TGCGCCAGCAGCTCAGAATTACAGGGGGCGCGGAGAACTGAAGCTTTCTTT

d_gene: .
j_gene: TRBJ1-1
abundance: .
v_gene: TRBV19
CDR3aa: CATQGPYTEAFF
CDR3nt: TGTGCCACCCAGGGTCCGTACACTGAAGCTTTCTTT

d_gene: .
j_gene: TRBJ1-5
abundance: .
v_gene: TRBV27
CDR3aa: CASSFGGTGNQPQHF
CDR3nt: TGTGCCAGCAGTTTCGGGGGTACGGGCAATCAGCCCCAGCATTTT

d_gene: TRBD1
j_gene: TRBJ2-7
abundance: .
v_gene: TRBV5-5
CDR3aa: CASSLAPGQGRYEQYF
CDR3nt: TGTGCCAGCAGCTTGGCCCCGGGACAGGGGAGGTACGAGCAGTACTTC

d_gene: TRBD2
j_gene: TRBJ2-3
abundance: once
v_gene: TRBV4-3
CDR3aa: CASSQEGAGVTQYF
CDR3nt: TGCGCCAGCAGCCAAGAAGGAGCGGGGGTTACGCAGTATTTT

d_gene: .
j_gene: TRBJ1-6
abundance: .
v_gene: TRBV28
CDR3aa: CASTGARGSPLHF
CDR3nt: TGTGCCAGCACTGGAGCACGGGGTTCACCCCTCCACTTT

d_gene: .
j_gene: TRBJ2-7
abundance: .
v_gene: TRBV4-3
CDR3aa: CASSQAQGYEQYF
CDR3nt: TGCGCCAGCAGCCAAGCCCAGGGGTACGAGCAGTACTTC

d_gene: TRBD1
j_gene: TRBJ2-7
abundance: .
v_gene: TRBV5-1
CDR3aa: CASSLGPRDRDYEQYF
CDR3nt: TGCGCCAGCAGCTTGGGCCCCCGGGACAGGGACTACGAGCAGTACTTC

d_gene: TRBD1
j_gene: TRBJ2-3
abundance: .
v_gene: TRBV7-2
CDR3aa: CASSLGGQRGDTQYF
CDR3nt: TGTGCCAGCAGCTTAGGGGGACAGCGTGGTGATACGCAGTATTTT

d_gene: TRBD1
j_gene: TRBJ1-5
abundance: .
v_gene: TRBV2
CDR3aa: CASSADRAPQPQHF
CDR3nt: TGTGCCAGCAGTGCCGACAGGGCCCCGCAGCCCCAGCATTTT

d_gene: TRBD1
j_gene: TRBJ1-3
abundance: .
v_gene: TRBV5-4
CDR3aa: CASSMTGVLAGNTIYF
CDR3nt: TGTGCCAGCAGCATGACAGGGGTCTTAGCCGGAAACACCATATATTTT

d_gene: .
j_gene: TRBJ2-1
abundance: once
v_gene: TRBV7-6
CDR3aa: CASSLARARGNEQFF
CDR3nt: TGTGCCAGCAGCTTAGCGCGGGCCCGGGGAAATGAGCAGTTCTTC